Listed below are T cell receptor beta chains from one sample, sequenced in a study of T cell responses to AZD1222 COVID-19 vaccine. Profiled with immunoSEQ multiplex PCR; TCRdb holds only in-frame clones, not every one. In the table there are 100,000 to 150,000 clones, around 90% of which are singletons. This sample comprised peripheral blood, obtained on day 0 of AZD1222 vaccination. These TCRs come from an adult in good health. The CDR3 runs from the conserved cysteine through the conserved F or W. The D gene is left open where the match is weak. The size of a clone is reported for some rows only, either as once, few or many, or as a class for expanded clones.

size: once
D: -
V: TRBV7-9
J: TRBJ1-4
DNA: TGTGCCAGCAGCTTACCGACAGGTGGGGTGTTTTTT
CDR3: CASSLPTGGVFF

size: -
D: -
V: TRBV19
J: TRBJ1-4
DNA: TGTGCCAGTAGTATGACAACCGCGGGGCAGCATAATGAAAAACTGTTTTTT
CDR3: CASSMTTAGQHNEKLFF

size: -
D: -
V: TRBV19
J: TRBJ1-4
DNA: TGTGCCAGTAGTATCCCCCTGGGGGCCCAAGGTGGTGAAAAACTGTTTTTT
CDR3: CASSIPLGAQGGEKLFF

size: -
D: -
V: TRBV30
J: TRBJ1-1
DNA: TGTGCCTGGAGTGGTACGGGCTGGAGTGAAGCTTTCTTT
CDR3: CAWSGTGWSEAFF

size: -
D: TRBD1
V: TRBV19
J: TRBJ2-5
DNA: TGTGCCAGTAGTATTTTCCCGACAGGGAAAGAGACCCAGTACTTC
CDR3: CASSIFPTGKETQYF

size: -
D: -
V: TRBV6-5
J: TRBJ2-7
DNA: TGTGCCAGCAGGGGACTGATCTACGAGCAGTACTTC
CDR3: CASRGLIYEQYF

size: -
D: -
V: TRBV5-1
J: TRBJ1-2
DNA: TGCGCCAGCAGCTTGGACGGGGGCCACTATGGCTACACCTTC
CDR3: CASSLDGGHYGYTF

size: -
D: -
V: TRBV5-5
J: TRBJ2-3
DNA: TGTGCCAGCAGCGGGTGGGCCAGGGGCACAGATACGCAGTATTTT
CDR3: CASSGWARGTDTQYF

size: -
D: -
V: TRBV28
J: TRBJ1-2
DNA: TGTGCCAGCAGCCTTGGCCTACTAGTTTTTCGCTACACCTTC
CDR3: CASSLGLLVFRYTF

size: -
D: -
V: TRBV19
J: TRBJ2-5
DNA: TGTGCCAGTGGGACACCGAATACCCAAGAGACCCAGTACTTC
CDR3: CASGTPNTQETQYF

size: -
D: -
V: TRBV30
J: TRBJ2-7
DNA: TGTGCCTGGAGTTCCACAGGGTACTACGAGCAGTACTTC
CDR3: CAWSSTGYYEQYF

size: -
D: -
V: TRBV5-3
J: TRBJ1-5
DNA: TGTGCCAGAAGCCGCCGGAATCAGCCCCAGCATTTT
CDR3: CARSRRNQPQHF

size: -
D: -
V: TRBV5-4
J: TRBJ1-4
DNA: TGTGCCAGCAGCTTGCAAGGGCCCAATGAAAAACTGTTTTTT
CDR3: CASSLQGPNEKLFF

size: -
D: -
V: TRBV5-1
J: TRBJ2-1
DNA: TGCGCCAGCAGCAAAAAGGGGCTCGACAATGAGCAGTTCTTC
CDR3: CASSKKGLDNEQFF

size: -
D: -
V: TRBV28
J: TRBJ2-5
DNA: TGTGCCAGCATGGGAGGGCAGGGGTGGTGGGAGACCCAGTACTTC
CDR3: CASMGGQGWWETQYF

size: -
D: -
V: TRBV12-5
J: TRBJ2-7
DNA: TGTGCTAGTGGTTTGAACCCGCAGGGAGCCTACGAGCAGTACTTC
CDR3: CASGLNPQGAYEQYF

size: once
D: -
V: TRBV12-3/TRBV12-4
J: TRBJ2-7
DNA: TGTGCCAGCAGTTTGGACGTAGGCGAGCAGTACTTC
CDR3: CASSLDVGEQYF

size: -
D: -
V: TRBV7-9
J: TRBJ1-1
DNA: TGTGCCAGCAGCGCAATCCGGGGTTTGGACACTGAAGCTTTCTTT
CDR3: CASSAIRGLDTEAFF

size: -
D: -
V: TRBV19
J: TRBJ1-1
DNA: TGTGCCAGTAGACCCCGATGGGGGATGAACACTGAAGCTTTCTTT
CDR3: CASRPRWGMNTEAFF

size: -
D: TRBD1
V: TRBV27
J: TRBJ2-7
DNA: TGTGCCAGCAGTTGGGCAGGGGGCGCGTACGAGCAGTACTTC
CDR3: CASSWAGGAYEQYF

size: -
D: TRBD2
V: TRBV4-3
J: TRBJ2-7
DNA: TGCGCCAGCAGCCAGTCCGGGACTAGCGGGGGCCTTACCTACGAGCAGTACTTC
CDR3: CASSQSGTSGGLTYEQYF

size: once
D: TRBD1
V: TRBV27
J: TRBJ1-1
DNA: TGTGCCAGCAGGGGGCAGGGGGCCGGTAAGAAAGCTTTCTTT
CDR3: CASRGQGAGKKAFF

size: -
D: -
V: TRBV5-1
J: TRBJ2-1
DNA: TGCGCCAGCAGCTTGGGAGCCTTGGGGGAGCAGTTCTTC
CDR3: CASSLGALGEQFF

size: -
D: -
V: TRBV6-2/TRBV6-3
J: TRBJ1-5
DNA: TGTGCCAGCAGTACCCGGCGTTTGCAGGGAAACAATCAGCCCCAGCATTTT
CDR3: CASSTRRLQGNNQPQHF

size: -
D: -
V: TRBV28
J: TRBJ1-6
DNA: TGTGCCAGCACTCCTGGAAGCTCCTATAATTCACCCCTCCACTTT
CDR3: CASTPGSSYNSPLHF

size: -
D: -
V: TRBV6-5
J: TRBJ2-2
DNA: TGTGCCAGCAGCCCGACTAGAAACACCGGGGAGCTGTTTTTT
CDR3: CASSPTRNTGELFF

size: -
D: TRBD1
V: TRBV5-5
J: TRBJ2-1
DNA: TGTGCCAGCAGCTCCATGACAGGGGATGAGCAGTTCTTC
CDR3: CASSSMTGDEQFF

size: few
D: -
V: TRBV7-6
J: TRBJ2-7
DNA: TGTGCCAGCAGCTTAGGCAACTACCGCAGCTCCTACGAGCAGTACTTC
CDR3: CASSLGNYRSSYEQYF

size: -
D: -
V: TRBV5-8
J: TRBJ1-3
DNA: TGTGCCAGCAGCTTGGGGAGCTCTGGAAACACCATATATTTT
CDR3: CASSLGSSGNTIYF

size: -
D: TRBD1
V: TRBV18
J: TRBJ1-6
DNA: TGTGCCAGCTCATACGGACAGGATCGTCATAATTCACCCCTCCACTTT
CDR3: CASSYGQDRHNSPLHF

size: -
D: -
V: TRBV5-5
J: TRBJ2-6
DNA: TGTGCCAGCAGCTTCAGTTCTGGGGCCAACGTCCTGACTTTC
CDR3: CASSFSSGANVLTF

size: -
D: -
V: TRBV7-8
J: TRBJ2-5
DNA: TGTGCCAGCAGCTTTTCTTACACTAAAGAGACCCAGTACTTC
CDR3: CASSFSYTKETQYF

size: -
D: -
V: TRBV21-1
J: TRBJ1-6
DNA: TGTGCCATCCGGAGGGGGGCCTGGGATTCACCCCTCCACTTT
CDR3: CAIRRGAWDSPLHF

size: once
D: -
V: TRBV5-1
J: TRBJ2-3
DNA: TGCGCCAGCAGCTTGAACAGCCCGATCGGCACAGATACGCAGTATTTT
CDR3: CASSLNSPIGTDTQYF

size: once
D: -
V: TRBV2
J: TRBJ1-5
DNA: TGTGCCAGCAGGGGAGACACAAATCAGCCCCAGCATTTT
CDR3: CASRGDTNQPQHF

size: -
D: -
V: TRBV4-2
J: TRBJ1-1
DNA: TGTGCCAGCAGCCAAGACGAGGGCACGAACACTGAAGCTTTCTTT
CDR3: CASSQDEGTNTEAFF

size: -
D: -
V: TRBV4-3
J: TRBJ1-2
DNA: TGCGCCAGCCGCGGGAAGGGGCATGACTATGGCTACACCTTC
CDR3: CASRGKGHDYGYTF

size: -
D: -
V: TRBV24-1
J: TRBJ2-3
DNA: TGTGCCACCAGTGCATCACAGGATACGCAGTATTTT
CDR3: CATSASQDTQYF

size: -
D: -
V: TRBV3-1/TRBV3-2
J: TRBJ1-5
DNA: TGTGCCAGCAGCCAAGGATGGGGTCCCCATCAGCCCCAGCATTTT
CDR3: CASSQGWGPHQPQHF

size: -
D: TRBD1
V: TRBV6-5
J: TRBJ2-7
DNA: TGTGCCAGCAGGAAGACAGGGAAGGACGAGCAGTACTTC
CDR3: CASRKTGKDEQYF

size: -
D: -
V: TRBV5-1
J: TRBJ1-4
DNA: TGCGCCAGCAGCTCGGGCCGGATGGATGAAAAACTGTTTTTT
CDR3: CASSSGRMDEKLFF

size: -
D: TRBD2
V: TRBV28
J: TRBJ2-3
DNA: TGTGCCAGCAGTTCTAGCGGGATAACGCAGTATTTT
CDR3: CASSSSGITQYF

size: -
D: -
V: TRBV6-5
J: TRBJ2-7
DNA: TGTGCCAGCAGTTACGACAACTACGAGCAGTACTTC
CDR3: CASSYDNYEQYF

size: -
D: -
V: TRBV30
J: TRBJ1-4
DNA: TGTGCCTTTACCGGGACGGCCGCAACTAATGAAAAACTGTTTTTT
CDR3: CAFTGTAATNEKLFF

size: -
D: -
V: TRBV3-1/TRBV3-2
J: TRBJ2-1
DNA: TGTGCCAGCAGCCAAGATGCAAGTGCTGAGCAGTTCTTC
CDR3: CASSQDASAEQFF

size: -
D: -
V: TRBV7-2
J: TRBJ1-2
DNA: TGTGCCAGCAGCTTAGTGGGCTATGGCTACACCTTC
CDR3: CASSLVGYGYTF

size: -
D: -
V: TRBV5-1
J: TRBJ2-7
DNA: TGCGCCAGCAGCTTGGCGTTCACCTCCTACGAGCAGTACTTC
CDR3: CASSLAFTSYEQYF

size: once
D: TRBD2
V: TRBV7-7
J: TRBJ2-3
DNA: TGTGCCAGCAGCTCAGTAGCGGGGAGCACAGATACGCAGTATTTT
CDR3: CASSSVAGSTDTQYF